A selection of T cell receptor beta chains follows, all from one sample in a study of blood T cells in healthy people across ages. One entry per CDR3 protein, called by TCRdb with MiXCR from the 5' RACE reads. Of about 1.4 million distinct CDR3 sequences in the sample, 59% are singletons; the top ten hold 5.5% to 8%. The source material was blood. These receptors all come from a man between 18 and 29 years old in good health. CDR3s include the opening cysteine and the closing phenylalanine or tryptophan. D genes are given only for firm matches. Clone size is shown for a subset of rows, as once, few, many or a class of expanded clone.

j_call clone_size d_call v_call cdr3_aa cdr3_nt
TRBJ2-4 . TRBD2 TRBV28 CASSLWTSGSYGQYF TGTGCCAGCAGTTTATGGACTAGCGGAAGCTACGGGCAGTACTTC
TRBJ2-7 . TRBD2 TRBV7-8 CASSLNSGRAHEQYF TGTGCCAGCAGCCTCAATAGCGGGAGGGCTCACGAGCAGTACTTC
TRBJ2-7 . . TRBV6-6 CASSDWTVSNEQYF TGTGCCAGCAGTGACTGGACAGTCTCCAACGAGCAGTACTTC
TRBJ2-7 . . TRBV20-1 CSARWGRAYEQYF TGCAGTGCTAGATGGGGCAGGGCCTACGAGCAGTACTTC
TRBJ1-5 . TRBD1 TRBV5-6 CASSPHTGGDQPQHF TGTGCCAGCAGCCCCCACACAGGGGGGGATCAGCCCCAGCATTTT
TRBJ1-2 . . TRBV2 CASSVRTASGGYTF TGTGCCAGCAGTGTACGGACAGCCTCTGGCGGCTACACCTTC
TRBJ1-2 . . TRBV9 CASSVDGSYGYTF TGTGCCAGCAGCGTAGATGGATCCTATGGCTACACCTTC
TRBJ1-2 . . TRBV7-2 CASSLVEANYGYTF TGTGCCAGCAGCTTAGTCGAAGCTAACTATGGCTACACCTTC
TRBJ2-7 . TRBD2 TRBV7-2 CASREGLASSYEQYF TGTGCCAGCAGAGAGGGACTAGCCAGCTCCTACGAGCAGTACTTC
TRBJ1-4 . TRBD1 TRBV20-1 CGAYRGRPEKLFF TGCGGTGCTTACAGGGGGCGCCCGGAAAAACTGTTTTTT
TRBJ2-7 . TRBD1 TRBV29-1 CSAQGSHEQYF TGCAGCGCACAGGGGTCCCACGAGCAGTACTTC
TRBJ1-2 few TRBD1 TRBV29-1 CSVESRDRAGGGYTF TGCAGCGTCGAGTCCCGGGACAGGGCAGGCGGGGGCTACACCTTC
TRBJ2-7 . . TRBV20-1 CSARVPQAERSYEQYF TGCAGTGCTAGAGTCCCTCAAGCGGAGAGGTCCTACGAGCAGTACTTC
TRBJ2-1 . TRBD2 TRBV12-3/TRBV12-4 CASSSALAGDGNEQFF TGTGCCAGCAGTTCGGCCCTAGCGGGAGACGGTAATGAGCAGTTCTTC
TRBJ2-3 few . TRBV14 CASSFRQYTDTQYF TGTGCCAGCAGCTTTCGACAGTACACAGATACGCAGTATTTT
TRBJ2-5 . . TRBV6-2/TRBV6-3 CASSTRRGAVEYQETQYF TGTGCCAGCAGTACCAGAAGGGGGGCGGTGGAATACCAAGAGACCCAGTACTTC
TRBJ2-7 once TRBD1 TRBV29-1 CSVGRGMGYEQYF TGCAGCGTTGGCAGGGGGATGGGTTACGAGCAGTACTTC
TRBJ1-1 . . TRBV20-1 CSASRGGTEAFF TGCAGTGCTTCCAGGGGAGGGACTGAAGCTTTCTTT
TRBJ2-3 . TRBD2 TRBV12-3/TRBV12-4 CASSLALAGAFHTQYF TGTGCCAGCAGTTTAGCGCTAGCGGGAGCTTTTCATACGCAGTATTTT
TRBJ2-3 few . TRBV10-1 CASSDPRTTDTQYF TGCGCCAGCAGTGACCCTCGGACTACAGATACGCAGTATTTT
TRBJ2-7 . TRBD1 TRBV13 CASTLRGNTYEQYF TGTGCCAGCACTCTCAGGGGGAATACCTACGAGCAGTACTTC
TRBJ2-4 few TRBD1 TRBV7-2 CASSSTTGVAGNIQYF TGTGCCAGCAGCTCCACCACAGGGGTGGCAGGAAACATTCAGTACTTC
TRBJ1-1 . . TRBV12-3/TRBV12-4 CASTLDGYLNTEAFF TGTGCCAGCACTTTGGACGGGTACCTCAACACTGAAGCTTTCTTT
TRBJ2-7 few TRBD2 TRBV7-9 CASLSGRMTYEQYF TGTGCCAGCTTGAGCGGGAGAATGACCTACGAGCAGTACTTC
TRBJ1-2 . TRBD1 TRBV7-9 CASSLAMSRGQDDGYTF TGTGCCAGCAGCTTAGCGATGAGTAGGGGACAGGACGATGGCTACACCTTC
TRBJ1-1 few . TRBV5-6 CASSFGQGARNTEAFF TGTGCCAGCAGCTTCGGGCAGGGAGCTAGGAACACTGAAGCTTTCTTT
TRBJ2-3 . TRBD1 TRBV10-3 CAISEPGTGTADTQYF TGTGCCATCAGTGAGCCCGGGACAGGGACGGCAGATACGCAGTATTTT
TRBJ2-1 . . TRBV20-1 CSASDPMVSEQFF TGCAGTGCTAGCGACCCGATGGTATCCGAGCAGTTCTTC
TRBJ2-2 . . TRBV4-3 CASSQDGGLNTGELFF TGCGCCAGCAGCCAAGATGGGGGACTGAACACCGGGGAGCTGTTTTTT
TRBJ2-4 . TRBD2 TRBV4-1 CASSRAGGENIQYF TGCGCCAGCAGCAGGGCGGGGGGGGAAAACATTCAGTACTTC
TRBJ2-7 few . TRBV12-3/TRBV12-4 CASTLRNHGGEQYF TGTGCCAGCACCCTTCGGAATCACGGGGGCGAGCAGTACTTC
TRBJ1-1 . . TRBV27 CASSLSRRPGGNTEAFF TGTGCCAGCAGTTTATCTCGACGCCCTGGCGGGAACACTGAAGCTTTCTTT
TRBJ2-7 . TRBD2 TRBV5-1 CASVPVTGGEQYF TGCGCCAGCGTACCAGTGACGGGGGGCGAGCAGTACTTC
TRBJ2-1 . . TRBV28 CASTVRGPHLKQFF TGTGCCAGCACGGTCCGGGGGCCACATCTTAAGCAGTTCTTC
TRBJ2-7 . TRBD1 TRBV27 CASSGTGGGYEQYF TGTGCCAGCAGCGGGACAGGGGGTGGATACGAGCAGTACTTC
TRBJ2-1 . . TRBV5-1 CASSLVQGVNNEQFF TGCGCCAGCAGCTTAGTCCAGGGAGTCAACAATGAGCAGTTCTTC
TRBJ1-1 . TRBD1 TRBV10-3 CAIRGQGESAEAFF TGTGCCATCAGAGGACAGGGGGAGAGTGCTGAAGCTTTCTTT
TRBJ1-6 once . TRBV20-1 CSAREGTDSPLHF TGCAGTGCTAGGGAGGGAACGGATTCACCCCTCCACTTT
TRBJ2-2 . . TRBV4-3 CASSQVTGSGELFF TGCGCCAGCAGCCAAGTAACAGGGTCCGGGGAGCTGTTTTTT
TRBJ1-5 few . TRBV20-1 CSAGDGYQPQHF TGCAGTGCTGGGGACGGTTATCAGCCCCAGCATTTT
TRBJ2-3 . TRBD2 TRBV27 CASSSLAGGLEDTQYF TGTGCCAGCAGTTCCCTAGCGGGGGGGCTCGAAGATACGCAGTATTTT
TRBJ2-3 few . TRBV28 CASSLRPSTDTQYF TGTGCCAGCAGTTTACGCCCGAGCACAGATACGCAGTATTTT
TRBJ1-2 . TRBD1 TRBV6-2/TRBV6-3 CASSYQEDGTGADGYTF TGTGCCAGCAGTTATCAGGAAGACGGGACAGGGGCTGATGGCTACACCTTC
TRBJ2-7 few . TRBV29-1 CSDVKHDTYEQYF TGCAGCGACGTCAAACACGATACCTACGAGCAGTACTTC
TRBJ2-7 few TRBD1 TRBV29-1 CSVLGDRGTEGQYF TGCAGCGTCCTGGGAGACAGGGGAACCGAGGGCCAGTACTTC
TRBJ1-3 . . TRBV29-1 CSVEVASDRNTIYF TGCAGCGTTGAAGTGGCCAGCGACCGAAACACCATATATTTT
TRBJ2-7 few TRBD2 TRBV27 CASSLAASGVDEQYF TGTGCCAGCAGTTTGGCGGCTAGCGGGGTTGACGAGCAGTACTTC
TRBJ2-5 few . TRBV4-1 CASSQGLATQTQYF TGCGCCAGCAGCCAAGGTCTAGCTACACAGACCCAGTACTTC
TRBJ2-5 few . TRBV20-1 CSASGGQGVMETQYF TGCAGTGCTAGTGGGGGGCAGGGTGTGATGGAGACCCAGTACTTC
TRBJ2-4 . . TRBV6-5 CASSYGAGSVIQYF TGTGCCAGCAGTTACGGGGCAGGGTCGGTCATTCAGTACTTC
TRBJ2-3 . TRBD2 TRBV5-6 CASSFYSGRNFKYF TGTGCCAGCAGCTTTTATAGCGGGAGGAACTTTAAGTATTTT
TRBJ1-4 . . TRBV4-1 CASSQAPRGPIANEKLFF TGCGCCAGCAGCCAAGCCCCACGGGGGCCGATAGCTAATGAAAAACTGTTTTTT
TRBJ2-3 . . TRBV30 CAWTPGHYTDTQYF TGTGCCTGGACTCCGGGACACTACACAGATACGCAGTATTTT
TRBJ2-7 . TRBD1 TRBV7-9 CASSLVGQGRYEQYF TGTGCCAGCAGCTTGGTGGGACAGGGTCGGTACGAGCAGTACTTC
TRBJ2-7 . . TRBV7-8 CASRQTSYSYEQYF TGTGCCAGCAGACAGACTTCTTACTCCTACGAGCAGTACTTC